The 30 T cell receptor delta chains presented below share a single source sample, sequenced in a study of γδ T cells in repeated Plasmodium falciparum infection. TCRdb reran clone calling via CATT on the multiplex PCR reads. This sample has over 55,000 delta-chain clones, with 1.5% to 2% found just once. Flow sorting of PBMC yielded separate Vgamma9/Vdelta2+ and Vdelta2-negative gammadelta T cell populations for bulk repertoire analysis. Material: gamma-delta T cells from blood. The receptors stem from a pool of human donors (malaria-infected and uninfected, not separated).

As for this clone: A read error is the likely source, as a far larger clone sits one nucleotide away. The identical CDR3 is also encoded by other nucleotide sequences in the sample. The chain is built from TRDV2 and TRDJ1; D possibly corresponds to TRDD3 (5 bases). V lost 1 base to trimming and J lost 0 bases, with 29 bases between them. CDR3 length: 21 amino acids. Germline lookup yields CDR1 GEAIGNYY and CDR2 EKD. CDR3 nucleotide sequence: TGTGCCTGTGACACGCTTGGTCCTCCCAATACCGGGGGCCACTACACCGATAAACTCATCTTT. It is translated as CACDTLGPPNTGGHYTDKLIF.

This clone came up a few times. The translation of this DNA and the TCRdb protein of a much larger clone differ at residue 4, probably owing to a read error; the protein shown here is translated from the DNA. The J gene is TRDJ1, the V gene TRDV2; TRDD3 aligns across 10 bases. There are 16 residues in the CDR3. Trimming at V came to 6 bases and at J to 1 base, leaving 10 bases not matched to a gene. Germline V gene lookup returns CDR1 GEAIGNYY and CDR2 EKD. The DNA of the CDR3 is TGTGCCTGTAACTACAACTGGGGGATTGCCACCGATAAACTCATCTTT. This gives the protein CACNYNWGIATDKLIF.

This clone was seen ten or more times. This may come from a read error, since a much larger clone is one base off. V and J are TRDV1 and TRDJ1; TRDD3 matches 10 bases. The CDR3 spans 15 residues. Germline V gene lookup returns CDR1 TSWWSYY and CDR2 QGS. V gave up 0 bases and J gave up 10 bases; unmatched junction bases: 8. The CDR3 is CALGELSRHWGILIF. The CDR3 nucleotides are TGTGCTCTTGGGGAACTATCCCGTCACTGGGGGATACTCATCTTT.

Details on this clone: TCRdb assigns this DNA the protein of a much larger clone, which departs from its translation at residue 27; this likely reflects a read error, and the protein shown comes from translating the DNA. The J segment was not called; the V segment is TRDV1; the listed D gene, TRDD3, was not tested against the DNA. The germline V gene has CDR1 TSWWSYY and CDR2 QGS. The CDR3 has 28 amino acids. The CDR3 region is CALGELLRKGLPMGEYWGIRLYTDKLTF. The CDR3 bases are TGTGCTCTTGGGGAACTTCTGCGTAAAGGCCTTCCAATGGGGGAATACTGGGGGATCCGTCTGTACACCGATAAACTCACCTTT.

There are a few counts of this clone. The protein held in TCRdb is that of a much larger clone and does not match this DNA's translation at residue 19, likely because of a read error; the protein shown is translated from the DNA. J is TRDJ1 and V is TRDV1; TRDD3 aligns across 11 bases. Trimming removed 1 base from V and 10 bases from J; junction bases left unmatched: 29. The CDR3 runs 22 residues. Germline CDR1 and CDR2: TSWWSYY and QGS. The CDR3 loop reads CALGERGTGGYGSNGCPMRLIF. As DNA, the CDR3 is TGTGCTCTTGGGGAACGTGGTACTGGGGGATATGGGTCGAATGGTTGTCCGATGAGACTCATCTTT.

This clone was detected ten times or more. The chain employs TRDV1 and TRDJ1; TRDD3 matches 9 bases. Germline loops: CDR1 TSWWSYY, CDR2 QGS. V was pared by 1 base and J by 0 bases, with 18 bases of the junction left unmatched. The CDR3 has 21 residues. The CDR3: CALGERNRFHLAGGYTDKLIF. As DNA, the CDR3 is TGTGCTCTTGGGGAACGCAATAGGTTCCATCTGGCTGGGGGATACACCGATAAACTCATCTTT.

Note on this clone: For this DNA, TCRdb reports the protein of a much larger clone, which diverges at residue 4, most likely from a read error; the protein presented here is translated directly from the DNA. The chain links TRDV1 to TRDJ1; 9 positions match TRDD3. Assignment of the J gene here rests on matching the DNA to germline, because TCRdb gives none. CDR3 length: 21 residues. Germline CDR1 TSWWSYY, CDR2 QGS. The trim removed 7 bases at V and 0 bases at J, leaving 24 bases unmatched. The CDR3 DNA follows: TGTGCTCTTGCGGTTACCATTACTGGGGGACTCCAGCACACGTACACCGATAAACTCATCTTT. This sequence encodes CALAVTITGGLQHTYTDKLIF.

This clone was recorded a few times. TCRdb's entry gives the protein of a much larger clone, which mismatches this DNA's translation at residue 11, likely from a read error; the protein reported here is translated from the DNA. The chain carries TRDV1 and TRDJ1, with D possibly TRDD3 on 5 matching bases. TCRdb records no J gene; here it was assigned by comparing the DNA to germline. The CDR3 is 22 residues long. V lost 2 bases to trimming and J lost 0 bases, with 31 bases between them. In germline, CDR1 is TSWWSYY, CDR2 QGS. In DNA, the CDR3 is TGTGCTCTTGGGGAAAGTAGTCTCAACTACCGGGGGCCCCTTATATACACCGATAAACTCATCTTT. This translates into CALGESSLNYRGPLIYTDKLIF.

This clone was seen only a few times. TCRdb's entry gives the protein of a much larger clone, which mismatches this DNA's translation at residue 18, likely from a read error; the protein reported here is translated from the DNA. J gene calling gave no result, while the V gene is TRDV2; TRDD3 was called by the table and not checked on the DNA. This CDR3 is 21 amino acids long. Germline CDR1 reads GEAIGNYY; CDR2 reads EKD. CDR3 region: CACDTDNWGIRVLPITPTRIF. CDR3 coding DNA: TGTGCCTGTGACACCGACAACTGGGGGATACGCGTCTTACCAATCACACCCACTCGGATCTTT.

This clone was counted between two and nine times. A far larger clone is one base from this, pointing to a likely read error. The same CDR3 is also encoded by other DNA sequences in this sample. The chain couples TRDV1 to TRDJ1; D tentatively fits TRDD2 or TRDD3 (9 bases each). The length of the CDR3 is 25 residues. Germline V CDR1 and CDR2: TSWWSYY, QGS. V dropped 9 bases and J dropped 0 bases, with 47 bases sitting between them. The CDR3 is CALLPKPTFLPLLIVLGDYTDKLIF. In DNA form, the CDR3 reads TGTGCTCTCTTACCCAAACCGACCTTCCTACCTCTTTTAATTGTACTGGGGGACTACACCGATAAACTCATCTTT.

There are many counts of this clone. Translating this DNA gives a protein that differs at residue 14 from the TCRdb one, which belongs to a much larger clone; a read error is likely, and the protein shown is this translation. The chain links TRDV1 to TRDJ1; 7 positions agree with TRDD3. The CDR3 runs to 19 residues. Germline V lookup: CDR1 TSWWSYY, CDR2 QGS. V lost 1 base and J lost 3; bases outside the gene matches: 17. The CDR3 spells CALGEHKADWGARADKLIF. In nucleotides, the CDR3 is TGTGCTCTTGGGGAACATAAGGCGGACTGGGGTGCTCGGGCCGATAAACTCATCTTT.

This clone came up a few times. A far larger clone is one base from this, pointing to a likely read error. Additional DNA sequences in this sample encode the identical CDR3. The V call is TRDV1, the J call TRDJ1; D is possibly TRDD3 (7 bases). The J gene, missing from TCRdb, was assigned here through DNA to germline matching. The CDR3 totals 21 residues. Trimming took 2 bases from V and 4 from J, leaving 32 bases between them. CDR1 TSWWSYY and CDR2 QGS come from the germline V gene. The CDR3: CALGESLSYGPLWGRFDKLIF. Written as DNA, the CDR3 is TGTGCTCTTGGGGAATCACTGTCCTACGGGCCCCTTTGGGGGAGATTCGATAAACTCATCTTT.

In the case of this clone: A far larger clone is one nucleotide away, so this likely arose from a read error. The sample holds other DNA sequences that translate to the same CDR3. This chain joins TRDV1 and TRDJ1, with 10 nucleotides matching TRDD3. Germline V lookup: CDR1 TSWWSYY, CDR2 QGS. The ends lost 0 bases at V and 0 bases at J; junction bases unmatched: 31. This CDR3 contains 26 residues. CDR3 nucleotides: TGTGCTCTTGGGGAACTAGGAGTCAAAGGCTTTTCTACTGGGGGATTCTCACACCTGTACACCGATAAACTCATCTTT. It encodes CALGELGVKGFSTGGFSHLYTDKLIF.

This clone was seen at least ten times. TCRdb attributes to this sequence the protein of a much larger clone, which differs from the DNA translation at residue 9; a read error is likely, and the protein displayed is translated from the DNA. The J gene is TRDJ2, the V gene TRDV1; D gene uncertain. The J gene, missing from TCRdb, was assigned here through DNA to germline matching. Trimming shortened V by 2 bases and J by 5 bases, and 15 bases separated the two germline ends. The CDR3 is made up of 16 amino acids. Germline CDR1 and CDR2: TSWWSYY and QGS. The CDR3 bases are TGTGCTCTTGGGGAAGCTTTTTGTGGTGGAACAGCACAACTCTTCTTT. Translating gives CALGEAFCGGTAQLFF.

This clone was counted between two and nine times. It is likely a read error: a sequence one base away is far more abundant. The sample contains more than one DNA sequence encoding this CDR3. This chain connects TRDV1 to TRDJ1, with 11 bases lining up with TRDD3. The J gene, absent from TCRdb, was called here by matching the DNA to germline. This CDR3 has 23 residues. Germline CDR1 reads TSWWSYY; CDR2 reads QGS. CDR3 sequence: CALGELFPTRTLNWGIDTDKLIF. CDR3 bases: TGTGCTCTTGGGGAACTCTTTCCTACGAGGACCCTAAACTGGGGGATAGACACTGATAAACTCATCTTT.

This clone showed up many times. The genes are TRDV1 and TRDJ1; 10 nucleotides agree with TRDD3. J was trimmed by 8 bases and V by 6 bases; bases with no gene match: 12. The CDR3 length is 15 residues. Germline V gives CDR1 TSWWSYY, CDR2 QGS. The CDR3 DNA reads TGTGCTCTTGGATACATCCGGGGGATACGCGGCAAACTCATCTTT. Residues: CALGYIRGIRGKLIF.

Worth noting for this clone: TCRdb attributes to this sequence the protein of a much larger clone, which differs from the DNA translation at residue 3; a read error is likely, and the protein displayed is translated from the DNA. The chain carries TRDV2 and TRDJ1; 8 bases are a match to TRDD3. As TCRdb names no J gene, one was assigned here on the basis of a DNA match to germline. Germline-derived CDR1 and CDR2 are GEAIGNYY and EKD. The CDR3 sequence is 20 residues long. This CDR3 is CASDTAFPPATGGYTDKLIF. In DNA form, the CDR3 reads TGTGCCAGTGACACGGCCTTCCCACCGGCTACTGGGGGGTACACCGATAAACTCATCTTT.

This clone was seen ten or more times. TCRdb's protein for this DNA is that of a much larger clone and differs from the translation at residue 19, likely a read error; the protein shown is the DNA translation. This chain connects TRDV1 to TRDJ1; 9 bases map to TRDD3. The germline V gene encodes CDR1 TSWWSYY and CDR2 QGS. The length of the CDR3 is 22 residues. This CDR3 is CALGELLLTVYWGTQFTDRLIF. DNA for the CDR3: TGTGCTCTTGGGGAACTCCTCCTTACGGTGTACTGGGGGACCCAATTTACCGATAGACTCATCTTT.

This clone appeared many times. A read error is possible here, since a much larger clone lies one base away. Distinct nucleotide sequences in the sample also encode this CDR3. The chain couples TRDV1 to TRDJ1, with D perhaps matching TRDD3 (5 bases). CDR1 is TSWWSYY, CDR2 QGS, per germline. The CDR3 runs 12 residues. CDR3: CALGEPRGELIF. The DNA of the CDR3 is TGTGCCCTTGGGGAACCCCGAGGGGAACTCATCTTT.

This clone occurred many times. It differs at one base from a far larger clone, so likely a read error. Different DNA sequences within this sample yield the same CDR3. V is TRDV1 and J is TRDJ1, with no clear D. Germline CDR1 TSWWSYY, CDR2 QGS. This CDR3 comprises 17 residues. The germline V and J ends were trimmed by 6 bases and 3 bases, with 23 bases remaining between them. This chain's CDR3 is CALGEGTRSPSSDKLIF. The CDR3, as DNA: TGTGCTCTTGGTGAAGGAACAAGGAGCCCGTCCTCCGATAAACTCATCTTT.

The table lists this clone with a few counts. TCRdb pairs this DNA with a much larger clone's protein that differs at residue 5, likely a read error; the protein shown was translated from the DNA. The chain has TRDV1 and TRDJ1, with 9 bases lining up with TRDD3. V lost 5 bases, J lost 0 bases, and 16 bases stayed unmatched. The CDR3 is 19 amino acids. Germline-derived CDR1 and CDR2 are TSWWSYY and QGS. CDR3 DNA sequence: TGTGCTCTTGGGAGTTCTGGGTACTGGGGGACAGAATACACCGATAAACTCATCTTT. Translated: CALGSSGYWGTEYTDKLIF.

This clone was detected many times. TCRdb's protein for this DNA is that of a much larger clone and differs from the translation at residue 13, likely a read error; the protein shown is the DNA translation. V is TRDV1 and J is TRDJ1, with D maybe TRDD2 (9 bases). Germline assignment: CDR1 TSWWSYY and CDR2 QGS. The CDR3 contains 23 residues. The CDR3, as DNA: TGTGCCTTCCATACCTCCTTCCTACGGGTACTGGGGGGCCAGCTGGGGGACACCGATAAACTCATCTTT. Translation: CAFHTSFLRVLGGQLGDTDKLIF.

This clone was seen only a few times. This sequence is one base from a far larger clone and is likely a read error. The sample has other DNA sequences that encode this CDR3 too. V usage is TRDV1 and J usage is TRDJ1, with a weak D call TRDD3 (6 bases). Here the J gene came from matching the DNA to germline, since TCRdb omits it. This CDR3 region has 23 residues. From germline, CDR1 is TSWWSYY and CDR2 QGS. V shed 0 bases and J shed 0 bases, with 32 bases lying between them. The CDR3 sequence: CALGELDFSPSCKLGSYTDKLIF. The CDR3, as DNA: TGTGCTCTTGGGGAACTAGATTTCTCTCCGTCTTGCAAGCTGGGGTCATACACCGATAAACTCATCTTT.

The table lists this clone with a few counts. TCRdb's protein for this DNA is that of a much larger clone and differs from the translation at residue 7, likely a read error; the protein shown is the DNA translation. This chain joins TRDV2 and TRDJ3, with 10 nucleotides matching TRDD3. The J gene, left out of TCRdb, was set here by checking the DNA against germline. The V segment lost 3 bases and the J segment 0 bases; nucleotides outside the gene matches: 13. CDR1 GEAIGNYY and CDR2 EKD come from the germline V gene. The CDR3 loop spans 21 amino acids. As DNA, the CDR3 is TGTGCCTGTGACTCCGTACCGGGGGATACGAGGAGCTCCTGGGACACCCGACAGATGTTTTTC. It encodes CACDSVPGDTRSSWDTRQMFF.

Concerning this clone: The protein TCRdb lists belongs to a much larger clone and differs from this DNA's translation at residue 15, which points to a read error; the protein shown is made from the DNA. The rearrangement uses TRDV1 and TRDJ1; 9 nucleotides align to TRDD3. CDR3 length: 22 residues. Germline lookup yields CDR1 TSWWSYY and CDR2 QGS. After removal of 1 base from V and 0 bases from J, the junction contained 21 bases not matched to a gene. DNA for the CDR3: TGTGCTCTTGGGGAACCTATGGGCCATCCTACTGGGGGACGTCCGTACACCGATAAACTCATCTTT. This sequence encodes CALGEPMGHPTGGRPYTDKLIF.

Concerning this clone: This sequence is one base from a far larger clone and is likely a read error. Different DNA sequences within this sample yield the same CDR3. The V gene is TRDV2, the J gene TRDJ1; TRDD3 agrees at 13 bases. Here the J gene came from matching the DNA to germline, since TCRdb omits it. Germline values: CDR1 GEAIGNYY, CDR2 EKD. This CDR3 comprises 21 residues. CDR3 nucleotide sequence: TGCGCCTGTGACATCAAGAACTGGGGGATACGCCCCTCCGTTTACACCGATAAACTCATCTTT. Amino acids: CACDIKNWGIRPSVYTDKLIF.

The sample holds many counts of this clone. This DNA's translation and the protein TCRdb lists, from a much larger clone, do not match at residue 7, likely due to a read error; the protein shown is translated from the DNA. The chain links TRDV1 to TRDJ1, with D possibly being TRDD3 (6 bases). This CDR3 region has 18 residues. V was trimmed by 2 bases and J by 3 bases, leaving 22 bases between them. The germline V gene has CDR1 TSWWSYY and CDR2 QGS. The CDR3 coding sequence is TGTGCTCTTGGGGAAACGGGCCCTTCGCTGGGGCCCCCCGATAAACTCATCTTT. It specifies CALGETGPSLGPPDKLIF.

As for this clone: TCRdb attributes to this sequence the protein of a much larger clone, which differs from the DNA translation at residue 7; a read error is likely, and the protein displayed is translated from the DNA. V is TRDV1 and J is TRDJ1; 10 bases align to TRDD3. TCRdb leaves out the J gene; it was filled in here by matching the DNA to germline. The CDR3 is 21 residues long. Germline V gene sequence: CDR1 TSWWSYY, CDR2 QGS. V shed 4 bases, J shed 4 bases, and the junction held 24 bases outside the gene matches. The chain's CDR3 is CALGVSLFFLQGGYANDKLIF. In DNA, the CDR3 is TGTGCTCTTGGGGTCTCCCTCTTCTTCCTACAAGGGGGATACGCGAACGATAAACTCATCTTT.

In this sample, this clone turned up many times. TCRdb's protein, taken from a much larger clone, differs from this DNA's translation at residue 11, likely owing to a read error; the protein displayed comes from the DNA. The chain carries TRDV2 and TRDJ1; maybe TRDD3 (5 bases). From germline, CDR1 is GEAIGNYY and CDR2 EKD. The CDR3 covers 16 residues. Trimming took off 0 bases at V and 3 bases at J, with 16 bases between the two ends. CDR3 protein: CACDTVGAGYADKLIF. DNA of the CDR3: TGTGCCTGTGACACCGTAGGGGCTGGGTACGCCGATAAACTCATCTTT.

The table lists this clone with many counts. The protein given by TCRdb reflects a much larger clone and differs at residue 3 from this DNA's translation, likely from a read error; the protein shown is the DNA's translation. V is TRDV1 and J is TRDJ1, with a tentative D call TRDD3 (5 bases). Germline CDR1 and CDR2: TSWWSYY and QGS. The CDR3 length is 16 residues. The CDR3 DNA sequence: TGTGCTTTTGGGGACCCATTAACCGGGTACACCGATAAACTCATCTTT. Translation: CAFGDPLTGYTDKLIF.